This T cell receptor beta chain was recorded in a study of blood T cell repertoires in COVID-19. Overall study: Samples came from the United States, Italy and Spain, spanning acute and convalescent COVID-19. In each case, the material was cDNA or gDNA derived from T cells, B-cell-depleted T cells, or PBMCs.

Authors' processing steps: Scientists estimated how many nucleated cells there were by amplifying reference gene primers. The data were produced by immunoSEQ multiplex PCR, yet TCRdb's version contains in-frame clones alone and is incomplete. V, J and clone size derive from that table, while D and trimming were established from the DNA sequence. This table holds over 100,000 clones, about 78% found once. The sequencing input was peripheral blood. This TCR was recovered from a human donor in a cohort sampled during active or convalescent COVID-19.

The CDR3: CASSSGGMRSNQPQHF. The CDR3 DNA follows: TGTGCCAGCAGCTCCGGGGGGATGCGTAGCAATCAGCCCCAGCATTTT. This chain links TRBV3-1 (or the pseudogene TRBV3-2) with TRBJ1-5; TRBD1 might be the D (5 bases). Trimming cost V 5 bases and J 0 bases, with 14 bases left between them. The CDR3 totals 16 residues. Germline values: CDR1 LGHDT, CDR2 YNNKEL (reference sequence).